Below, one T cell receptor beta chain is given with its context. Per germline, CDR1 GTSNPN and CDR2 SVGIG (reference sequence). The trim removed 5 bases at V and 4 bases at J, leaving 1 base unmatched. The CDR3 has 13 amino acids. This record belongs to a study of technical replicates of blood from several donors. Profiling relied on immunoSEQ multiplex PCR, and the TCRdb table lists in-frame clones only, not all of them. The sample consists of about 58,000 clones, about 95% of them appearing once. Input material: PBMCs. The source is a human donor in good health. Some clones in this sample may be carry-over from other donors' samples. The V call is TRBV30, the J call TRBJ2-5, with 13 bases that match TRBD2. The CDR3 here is CAWGLAGAETQYF. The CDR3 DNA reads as TGTGCCTGGGGACTAGCGGGAGCAGAGACCCAGTACTTC.